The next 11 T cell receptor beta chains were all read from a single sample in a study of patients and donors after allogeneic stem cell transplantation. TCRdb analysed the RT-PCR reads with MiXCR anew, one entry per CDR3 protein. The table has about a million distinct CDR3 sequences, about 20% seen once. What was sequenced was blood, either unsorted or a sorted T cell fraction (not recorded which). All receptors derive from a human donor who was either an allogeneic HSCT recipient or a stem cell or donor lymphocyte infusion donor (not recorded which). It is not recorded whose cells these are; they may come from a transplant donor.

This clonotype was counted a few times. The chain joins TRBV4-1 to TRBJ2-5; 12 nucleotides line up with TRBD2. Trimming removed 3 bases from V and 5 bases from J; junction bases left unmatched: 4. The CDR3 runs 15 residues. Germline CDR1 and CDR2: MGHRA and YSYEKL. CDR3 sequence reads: CASSHFTSGRETQYF. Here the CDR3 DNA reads TGCGCCAGCAGCCACTTTACTAGCGGGAGGGAGACCCAGTACTTC.

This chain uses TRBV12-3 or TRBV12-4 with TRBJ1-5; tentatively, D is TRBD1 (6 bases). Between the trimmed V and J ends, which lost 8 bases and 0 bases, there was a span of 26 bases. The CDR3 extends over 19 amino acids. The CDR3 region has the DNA TGTGCCAGCCGACCCCTTCTTGGGGGCTTTACTTATAGCAATCAGCCCCAGCATTTT. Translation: CASRPLLGGFTYSNQPQHF.

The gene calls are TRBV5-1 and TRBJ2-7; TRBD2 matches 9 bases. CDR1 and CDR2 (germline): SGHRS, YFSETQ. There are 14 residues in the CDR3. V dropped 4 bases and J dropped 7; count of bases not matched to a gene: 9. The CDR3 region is CASSISGSLREQYF. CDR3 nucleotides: TGCGCCAGCAGCATTAGCGGGAGCTTGAGGGAGCAGTACTTC.

CDR3 residues: CAIRGGSRAYGYTF. The DNA of the CDR3 is TGTGCCATCAGGGGAGGGTCGCGGGCCTATGGCTACACCTTC. The rearrangement uses TRBV10-3 and TRBJ1-2; D not certain. V was pared by 6 bases and J by 4 bases, with 15 bases between. The CDR3 contains 14 residues. The germline gives CDR1 ENHRY, CDR2 SYGVKD.

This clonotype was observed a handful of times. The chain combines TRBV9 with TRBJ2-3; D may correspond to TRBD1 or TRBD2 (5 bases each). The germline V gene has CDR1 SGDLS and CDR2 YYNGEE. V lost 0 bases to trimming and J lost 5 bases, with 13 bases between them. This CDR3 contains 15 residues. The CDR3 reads CASSVAQNGGDTQYF. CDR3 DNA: TGTGCCAGCAGCGTAGCTCAGAATGGGGGAGATACGCAGTATTTT. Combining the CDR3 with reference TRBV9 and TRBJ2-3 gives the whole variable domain DSGVTQTPKHLITATGQRVTLRCSPRSGDLSVYWYQQSLDQGLQFLIQYYNGEERAKGNILERFSAQQFPDLHSELNLSSLELGDSALYFCASSVAQNGGDTQYFGPGTRLTVL.

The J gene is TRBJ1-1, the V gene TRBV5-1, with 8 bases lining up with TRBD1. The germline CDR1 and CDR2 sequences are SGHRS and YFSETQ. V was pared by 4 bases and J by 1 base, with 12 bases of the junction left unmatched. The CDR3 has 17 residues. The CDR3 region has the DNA TGCGCCAGCAGCCCCCGCGGGGAGACAGGGGCGAACACTGAAGCTTTCTTT. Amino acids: CASSPRGETGANTEAFF.

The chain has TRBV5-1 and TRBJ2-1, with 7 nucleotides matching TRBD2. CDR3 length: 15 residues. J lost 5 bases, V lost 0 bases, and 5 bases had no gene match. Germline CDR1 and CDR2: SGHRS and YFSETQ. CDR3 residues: CASSLGGLQDNEQFF. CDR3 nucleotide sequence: TGCGCCAGCAGCTTGGGGGGACTACAGGACAATGAGCAGTTCTTC.

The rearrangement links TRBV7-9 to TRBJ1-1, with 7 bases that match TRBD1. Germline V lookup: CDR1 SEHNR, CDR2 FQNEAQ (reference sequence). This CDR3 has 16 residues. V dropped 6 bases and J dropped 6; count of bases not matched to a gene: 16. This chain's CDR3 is CASRQQLRTGNPEAFF. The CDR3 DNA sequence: TGTGCCAGCAGACAACAACTCAGGACAGGCAACCCTGAAGCTTTCTTT.

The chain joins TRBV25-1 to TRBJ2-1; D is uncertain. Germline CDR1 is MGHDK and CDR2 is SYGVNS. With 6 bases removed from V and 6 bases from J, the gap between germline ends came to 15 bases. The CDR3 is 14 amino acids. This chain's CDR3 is CASRLDKLVNEQFF. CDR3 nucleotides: TGTGCCAGCAGACTTGACAAGCTGGTCAATGAGCAGTTCTTC.

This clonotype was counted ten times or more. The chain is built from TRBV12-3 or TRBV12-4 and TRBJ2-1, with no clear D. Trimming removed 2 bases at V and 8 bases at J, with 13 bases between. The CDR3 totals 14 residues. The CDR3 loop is CASSLLSGGDEQFF. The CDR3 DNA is TGTGCCAGCAGTTTACTCTCCGGCGGCGATGAGCAGTTCTTC.

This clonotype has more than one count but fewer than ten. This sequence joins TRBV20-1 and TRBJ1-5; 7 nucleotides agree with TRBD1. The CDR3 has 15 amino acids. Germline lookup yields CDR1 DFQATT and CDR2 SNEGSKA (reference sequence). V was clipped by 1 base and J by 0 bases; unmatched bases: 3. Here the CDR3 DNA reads TGCAGTGCTAGAGTGGGACAGTATAGCAATCAGCCCCAGCATTTT. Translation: CSARVGQYSNQPQHF.